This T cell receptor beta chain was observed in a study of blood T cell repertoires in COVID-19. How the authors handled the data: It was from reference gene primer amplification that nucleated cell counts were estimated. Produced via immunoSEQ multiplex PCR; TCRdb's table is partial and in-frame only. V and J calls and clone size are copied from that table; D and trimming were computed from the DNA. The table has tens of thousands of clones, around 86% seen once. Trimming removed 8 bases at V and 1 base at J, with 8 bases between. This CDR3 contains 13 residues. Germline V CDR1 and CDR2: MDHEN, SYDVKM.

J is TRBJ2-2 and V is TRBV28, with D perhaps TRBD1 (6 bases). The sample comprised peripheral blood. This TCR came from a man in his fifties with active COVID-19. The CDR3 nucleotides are TGTGCCAGCGAACAGGGGAACACCGGGGAGCTGTTTTTT. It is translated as CASEQGNTGELFF.